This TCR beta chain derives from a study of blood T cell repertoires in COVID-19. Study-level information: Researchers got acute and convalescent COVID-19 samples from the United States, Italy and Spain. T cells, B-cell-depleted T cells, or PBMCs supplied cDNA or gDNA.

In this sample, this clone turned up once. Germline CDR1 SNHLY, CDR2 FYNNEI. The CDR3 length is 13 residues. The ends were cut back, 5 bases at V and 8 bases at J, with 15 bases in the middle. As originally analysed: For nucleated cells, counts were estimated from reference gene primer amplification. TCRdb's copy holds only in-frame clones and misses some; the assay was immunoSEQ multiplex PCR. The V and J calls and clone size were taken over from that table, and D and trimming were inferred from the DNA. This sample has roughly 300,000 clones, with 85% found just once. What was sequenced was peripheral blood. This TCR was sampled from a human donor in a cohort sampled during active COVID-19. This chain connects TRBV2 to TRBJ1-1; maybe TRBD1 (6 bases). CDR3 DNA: TGTGCCAGCAGTCTTAACAGGGTGCCAGAAGCTTTCTTT. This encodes CASSLNRVPEAFF.